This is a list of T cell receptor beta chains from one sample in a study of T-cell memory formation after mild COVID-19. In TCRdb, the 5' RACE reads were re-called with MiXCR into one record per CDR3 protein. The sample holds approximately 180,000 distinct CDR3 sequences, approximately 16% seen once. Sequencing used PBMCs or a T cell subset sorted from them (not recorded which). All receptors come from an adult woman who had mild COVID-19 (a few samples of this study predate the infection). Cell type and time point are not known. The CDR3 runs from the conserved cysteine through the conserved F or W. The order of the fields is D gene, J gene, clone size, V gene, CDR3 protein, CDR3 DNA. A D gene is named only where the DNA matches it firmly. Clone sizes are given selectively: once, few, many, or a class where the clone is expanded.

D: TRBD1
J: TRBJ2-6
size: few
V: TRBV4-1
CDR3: CASSQSPGTGTTGANVLTF
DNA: TGCGCCAGCAGCCAAAGTCCCGGGACAGGGACTACTGGGGCCAACGTCCTGACTTTC

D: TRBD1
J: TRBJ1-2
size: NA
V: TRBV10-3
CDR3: CAIRADRAVDGYTF
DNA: TGTGCCATCAGGGCGGACAGGGCGGTGGATGGCTACACCTTC

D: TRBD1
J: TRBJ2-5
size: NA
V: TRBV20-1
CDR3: CSATRQGETQYF
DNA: TGCAGTGCTACCCGACAGGGAGAGACCCAGTACTTC

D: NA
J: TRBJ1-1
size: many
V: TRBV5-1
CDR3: CASRISERRTEAFF
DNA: TGCGCCAGCAGGATTTCGGAACGGCGGACTGAAGCTTTCTTT

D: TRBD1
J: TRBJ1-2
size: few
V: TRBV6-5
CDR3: CASTKDRGVSYYGYTF
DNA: TGTGCCAGCACCAAAGACAGGGGGGTTTCTTACTATGGCTACACCTTC

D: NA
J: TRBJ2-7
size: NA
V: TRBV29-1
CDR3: CSVVEDTQLEYF
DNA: TGCAGCGTTGTAGAGGACACACAGCTTGAGTACTTC

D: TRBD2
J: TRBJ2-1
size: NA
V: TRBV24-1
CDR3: CATSDPLAGGPHEQFF
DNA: TGTGCCACCAGTGATCCACTAGCGGGAGGGCCTCATGAGCAGTTCTTC

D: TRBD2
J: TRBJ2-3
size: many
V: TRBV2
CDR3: CASSEAALSSGGATDTQYF
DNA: TGTGCCAGCAGTGAAGCGGCCCTTTCTAGCGGGGGGGCGACAGATACGCAGTATTTT

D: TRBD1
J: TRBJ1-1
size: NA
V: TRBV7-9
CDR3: CASHRTGVNTEAFF
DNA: TGTGCCAGCCACCGGACAGGGGTGAACACTGAAGCTTTCTTT

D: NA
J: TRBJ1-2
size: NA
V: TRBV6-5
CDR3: CASSQGIIYGYTF
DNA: TGTGCCAGCAGCCAAGGGATAATCTATGGCTACACCTTC

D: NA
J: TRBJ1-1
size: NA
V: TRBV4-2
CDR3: CASSLEMNTEAFF
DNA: TGTGCCAGCAGCCTTGAAATGAACACTGAAGCTTTCTTT

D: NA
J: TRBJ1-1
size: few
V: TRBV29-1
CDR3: CSVAPPTSTEAFF
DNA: TGCAGCGTTGCCCCACCGACAAGCACTGAAGCTTTCTTT

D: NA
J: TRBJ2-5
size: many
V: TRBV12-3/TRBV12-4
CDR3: CASSLAETQYF
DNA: TGTGCCAGCAGTTTAGCGGAGACCCAGTACTTC

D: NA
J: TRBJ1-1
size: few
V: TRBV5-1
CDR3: CASSLLQGPTEAFF
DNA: TGCGCCAGCAGCTTGTTGCAGGGGCCCACTGAAGCTTTCTTT

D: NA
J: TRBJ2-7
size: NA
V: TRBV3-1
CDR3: CASSQAGEQYF
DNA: TGTGCCAGCAGCCAAGCGGGGGAGCAGTACTTC

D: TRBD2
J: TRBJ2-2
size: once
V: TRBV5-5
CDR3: CASSQRLAVNTGELFF
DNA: TGTGCCAGCAGCCAGAGACTAGCGGTTAACACCGGGGAGCTGTTTTTT

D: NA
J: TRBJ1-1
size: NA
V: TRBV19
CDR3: CASSVTRVNTEAFF
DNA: TGTGCCAGTAGTGTGACGAGGGTGAACACTGAAGCTTTCTTT

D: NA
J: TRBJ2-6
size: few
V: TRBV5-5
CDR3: CASSRQPGAGANVLTF
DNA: TGTGCCAGCAGCCGTCAACCAGGGGCTGGGGCCAACGTCCTGACTTTC

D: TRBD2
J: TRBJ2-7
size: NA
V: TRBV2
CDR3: CASSPGGGLYEQYF
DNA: TGTGCCAGCAGCCCGGGGGGGGGTCTCTACGAGCAGTACTTC

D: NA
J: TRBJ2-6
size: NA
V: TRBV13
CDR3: CASSLVQPYSGANVLTF
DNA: TGTGCCAGCAGCTTAGTCCAGCCCTACTCTGGGGCCAACGTCCTGACTTTC

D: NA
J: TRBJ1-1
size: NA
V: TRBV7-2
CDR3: CASSVQGYTEAFF
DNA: TGTGCCAGCAGCGTTCAAGGCTACACTGAAGCTTTCTTT

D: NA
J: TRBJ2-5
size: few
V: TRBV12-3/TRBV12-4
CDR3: CASSLVGGGRETQYF
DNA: TGTGCCAGCAGTTTGGTAGGGGGAGGTAGAGAGACCCAGTACTTC

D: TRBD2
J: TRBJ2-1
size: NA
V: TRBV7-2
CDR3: CASSPTGTSLHEQFF
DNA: TGTGCCAGCAGCCCTACCGGGACTAGCCTCCATGAGCAGTTCTTC

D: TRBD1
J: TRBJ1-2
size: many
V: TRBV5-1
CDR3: CASSLDRGRGYTF
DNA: TGCGCCAGCAGCTTGGATAGGGGGCGAGGCTACACCTTC

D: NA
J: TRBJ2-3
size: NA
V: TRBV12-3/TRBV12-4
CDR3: CASSLGGRGTDTQYF
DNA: TGTGCCAGCAGCCTGGGGGGGCGGGGGACAGATACGCAGTATTTT

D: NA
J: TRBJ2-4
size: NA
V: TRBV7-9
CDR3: CASSFVVGIQYF
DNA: TGTGCCAGCAGCTTCGTGGTAGGGATTCAGTACTTC

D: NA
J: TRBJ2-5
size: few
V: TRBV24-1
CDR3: CATSDPGQGWGETQYF
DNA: TGTGCCACCAGTGACCCGGGCCAGGGTTGGGGAGAGACCCAGTACTTC

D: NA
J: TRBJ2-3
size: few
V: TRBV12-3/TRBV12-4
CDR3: CASTQAVSTDTQYF
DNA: TGTGCCAGCACCCAAGCTGTGAGCACAGATACGCAGTATTTT

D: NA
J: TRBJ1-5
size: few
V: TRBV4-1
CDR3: CASSQDTYRGGNQPQHF
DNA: TGCGCCAGCAGCCAAGATACTTATCGGGGGGGCAATCAGCCCCAGCATTTT

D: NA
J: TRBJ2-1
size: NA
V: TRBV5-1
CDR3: CASTMDGVQFF
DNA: TGCGCCAGCACCATGGACGGGGTGCAGTTCTTC

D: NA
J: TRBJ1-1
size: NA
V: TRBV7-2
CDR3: CASSLALRVNTEAFF
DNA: TGTGCCAGCAGCTTAGCGCTGAGGGTGAACACTGAAGCTTTCTTT

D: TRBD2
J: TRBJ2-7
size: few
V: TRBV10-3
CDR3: CAIAAASGISYEQYF
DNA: TGTGCCATCGCAGCAGCGAGCGGGATTTCATACGAGCAGTACTTC

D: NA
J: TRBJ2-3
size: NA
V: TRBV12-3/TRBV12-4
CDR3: CASSLVGLTPDTDTQYF
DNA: TGTGCCAGCAGTTTAGTTGGACTCACCCCGGACACAGATACGCAGTATTTT

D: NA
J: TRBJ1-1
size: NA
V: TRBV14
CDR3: CASSQIGGRTEAFF
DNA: TGTGCCAGCAGCCAAATTGGGGGGCGGACTGAAGCTTTCTTT

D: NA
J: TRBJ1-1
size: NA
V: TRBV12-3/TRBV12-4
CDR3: CASSHRVMNTEAFF
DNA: TGTGCCAGCAGTCACAGGGTAATGAACACTGAAGCTTTCTTT

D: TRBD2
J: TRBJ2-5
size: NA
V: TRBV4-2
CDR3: CASSPSGGGEETQYF
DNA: TGTGCCAGCAGCCCCTCGGGCGGGGGGGAAGAGACCCAGTACTTC

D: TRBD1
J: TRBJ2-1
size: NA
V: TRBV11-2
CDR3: CASSFGQGAANEQFF
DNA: TGTGCCAGCAGCTTTGGACAGGGGGCCGCCAATGAGCAGTTCTTC

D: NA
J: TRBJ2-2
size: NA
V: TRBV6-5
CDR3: CASRASEMNTGKLFF
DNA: TGTGCCAGCAGGGCCTCTGAGATGAACACCGGGAAGCTGTTTTTT

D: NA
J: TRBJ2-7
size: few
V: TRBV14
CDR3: CASSQTNEQYF
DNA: TGTGCCAGCAGCCAAACTAACGAGCAGTACTTC

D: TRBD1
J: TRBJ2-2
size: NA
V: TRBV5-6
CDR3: CASLRDSHTGELFF
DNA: TGTGCCAGCCTCCGGGACAGCCACACCGGGGAGCTGTTTTTT

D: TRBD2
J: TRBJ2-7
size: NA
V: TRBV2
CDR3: CASRGREVAGYEQYF
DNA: TGTGCCAGCAGAGGCAGGGAGGTAGCGGGATACGAGCAGTACTTC

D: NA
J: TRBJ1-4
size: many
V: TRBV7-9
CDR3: CASSLPGATNEKLFF
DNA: TGTGCCAGCAGCTTACCAGGGGCAACTAATGAAAAACTGTTTTTT

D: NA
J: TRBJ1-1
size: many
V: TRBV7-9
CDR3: CASSLRGMNTEAFF
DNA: TGTGCCAGCAGCTTAAGGGGGATGAACACTGAAGCTTTCTTT

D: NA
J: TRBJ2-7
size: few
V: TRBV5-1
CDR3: CASSLGFGGSEQYF
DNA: TGCGCCAGCAGCTTGGGTTTCGGGGGATCCGAGCAGTACTTC

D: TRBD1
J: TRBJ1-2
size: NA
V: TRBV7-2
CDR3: CASSLEDRGRGRDGYTF
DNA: TGTGCCAGCAGCTTAGAAGACAGGGGTAGGGGAAGAGATGGCTACACCTTC

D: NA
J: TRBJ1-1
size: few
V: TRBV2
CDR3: CASRVRDPGTEAFF
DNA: TGTGCCAGCAGGGTCAGGGACCCGGGCACTGAAGCTTTCTTT

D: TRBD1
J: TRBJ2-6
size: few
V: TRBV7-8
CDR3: CASSFIQGASGANVLTF
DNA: TGTGCCAGCAGCTTCATCCAGGGGGCATCGGGGGCCAACGTCCTGACTTTC